Below, 9 T cell receptor beta chains from the same sample are listed, as sequenced in a study of vaccination and CD4 T cells after COVID-19. Treatment defined: approximately nine-day PBMC culture with coronavirus spike peptide pools or control peptides (ViraFEST assay). Their recognized antigens are unknown. Once obtained from cultured CD4+ T cells, the DNA was sequenced using the Oncomine TCR Beta short-read assay. TCRdb fed the PCR reads into MiXCR, producing one record per CDR3 protein. Among 12,000 to 15,000 distinct CDR3 sequences listed, approximately 58% were seen once. The material sequenced was CD4+ T cells from blood, cultured in vitro. The source is a human donor who had recovered from COVID-19.

There are a few counts of this clonotype. The CDR3 protein is CSPRENIQYF. CDR3 nucleotides: TGCAGCCCTCGGGAAAACATTCAGTACTTC. The chain carries TRBV20-1 and TRBJ2-4; D is uncertain. CDR1 and CDR2 from the germline V gene are DFQATT and SNEGSKA (reference sequence). The CDR3 contains 10 residues.

This chain links TRBV10-3 with TRBJ2-5; TRBD1 matches at 7 bases. Germline lookup yields CDR1 ENHRY and CDR2 SYGVKD. The J segment lost 1 base and the V segment lost 8 bases, leaving 7 bases of the junction unmatched. The CDR3 consists of 14 residues. In DNA, the CDR3 is TGTGCCATCGCTAGGGGACAGACCCAAGAGACCCAGTACTTC. This sequence encodes CAIARGQTQETQYF.

This chain connects TRBV28 to TRBJ2-5; possibly TRBD1 or TRBD2 for D (5 bases each). Looked up from germline, CDR1 is MDHEN and CDR2 is SYDVKM. The V end lost 4 bases, the J end lost 4 bases, and 16 bases lay between the germline ends. The CDR3 extends over 15 amino acids. In nucleotides, the CDR3 is TGTGCCAGCAGTTCAACCAGGGAGACACGAGAGACCCAGTACTTC. As protein: CASSSTRETRETQYF.

This clonotype was detected only a few times. The rearrangement uses TRBV19 and TRBJ2-5, with D possibly TRBD1 on 5 matching bases. Germline V lookup: CDR1 LNHDA, CDR2 SQIVND (reference sequence). V gave up 5 bases and J gave up 6 bases, with 16 bases separating them. The CDR3 loop spans 14 amino acids. The CDR3 region is CASSPMTAQKTQYF. The CDR3 nucleotides read TGTGCCAGTAGTCCCATGACAGCCCAGAAGACCCAGTACTTC.

The V call is TRBV10-3, the J call TRBJ2-2, with D uncertain. Germline V gene data show CDR1 as ENHRY and CDR2 as SYGVKD. The ends were cut back, 7 bases at V and 4 bases at J, with 19 bases in the middle. The CDR3 runs to 16 residues. The DNA of the CDR3 is TGTGCCATCACCCCCGTCCCGTGGGGTGGCACCGGGGAGCTGTTTTTT. Its translation is CAITPVPWGGTGELFF.

The chain carries TRBV7-9 and TRBJ2-2; D uncertain. Germline V lookup: CDR1 SEHNR, CDR2 FQNEAQ (reference sequence). The CDR3 contains 14 residues. Trimming pared 0 bases from V and 5 bases from J, leaving 7 bases between. The CDR3 is CASSLAWATGELFF. The CDR3, as DNA: TGTGCCAGCAGCTTAGCGTGGGCTACCGGGGAGCTGTTTTTT.

The genes are TRBV7-9 and TRBJ2-7; 8 bases line up with TRBD2. CDR1 and CDR2 from the germline V gene are SEHNR and FQNEAQ (reference sequence). This CDR3 comprises 14 residues. V was clipped by 2 bases and J by 12 bases; unmatched bases: 12. DNA of the CDR3: TGTGCCAGCAGCTTACCGGGGGGAGCGGGAGTTCTGTACTTC. Its protein is CASSLPGGAGVLYF.

The V and J genes are TRBV6-5 and TRBJ1-2; D gene unclear. This CDR3 is 15 amino acids long. Trimming cost V 0 bases and J 0 bases, with 8 bases left between them. Germline-derived CDR1 and CDR2 are MNHEY and SVGAGI. The CDR3 protein is CASSYSSGANYGYTF. CDR3 DNA sequence: TGTGCCAGCAGTTACTCATCCGGAGCTAACTATGGCTACACCTTC.

This clonotype was picked up one time. This sequence joins TRBV12-3 or TRBV12-4 and TRBJ2-7, with no clear D. The CDR3 sequence is 14 residues long. With 3 bases removed from V and 3 bases from J, the gap between germline ends came to 12 bases. In nucleotides, the CDR3 is TGTGCCAGCAGTTTTAGGAGAAAGTACTACGAGCAGTACTTC. It specifies CASSFRRKYYEQYF.